The rows below give T cell receptor beta chains drawn from one sample of a study of metastatic and nonmetastatic thyroid tumors. Using MiXCR, TCRdb reanalyzed the PCR reads. Here the sample spans 31,000 or so clones, 15% to 20% being singletons. Material: blood. All receptors come from a female donor with papillary thyroid cancer or a benign thyroid nodule (not recorded which). Some clones in this sample may be carry-over from other donors' samples. The CDR3 runs from the conserved cysteine through the conserved F or W. The D gene is left open where the match is weak. Clone size, where shown, is once, few, many, or a class for clones that have expanded.

V	size	D	J	CDR3
TRBV5-1	many	TRBD2	TRBJ2-7	CASGVKTSNSYEQYF
TRBV5-1	.	TRBD1	TRBJ2-1	CASSLGQGAKFF
TRBV5-1	many	.	TRBJ2-1	CASSPRTEYNEQFF
TRBV3-1	many	.	TRBJ1-1	CASSQQGSRAAEAFF
TRBV6-5	many	TRBD2	TRBJ2-1	CASSYFGTSAFNEQFF
TRBV18	.	.	TRBJ1-5	CASSPRIFIKSRGVVRNQPQHF
TRBV20-1	many	TRBD1	TRBJ2-7	CSARRDSRSYEQYF
TRBV6-2/TRBV6-3	.	.	TRBJ1-2	CASSYPPQGYYGYTF
TRBV20-1	many	.	TRBJ1-6	CSARDRASNSPLHF
TRBV4-2	many	TRBD2	TRBJ2-7	CASSQAGGRAYEQYF
TRBV5-1	many	.	TRBJ1-1	CASSLGGETEAFF
TRBV5-4	.	.	TRBJ2-7	CASSLVGLTYEQYF
TRBV19	many	TRBD1	TRBJ2-5	CASSRDRETQYF
TRBV4-2	.	TRBD2	.	CASSQDPVRGAIGDYSVDEQFF
TRBV4-3	many	TRBD1	TRBJ1-1	CASSRNGQGRAFF
TRBV5-1	many	.	TRBJ1-4	CASSANTATNEKLFF
TRBV4-2	many	.	TRBJ2-1	CASSQPDTTYNEQFF
TRBV24-1	many	TRBD1	TRBJ2-7	CATSDRTGGDEQYF
TRBV29-1	many	.	TRBJ1-1	CSTAGGGGTEAFF
TRBV6-1	.	.	TRBJ1-2	CASSRRVATANYGYTF
TRBV10-2	many	.	TRBJ1-5	CASSQGNYNQPQHF
TRBV11-2	.	.	TRBJ1-2	CASSHPSRTVRDYGYTF
TRBV28	many	.	TRBJ2-3	CASRGGGGASDTQYF
TRBV20-1	many	.	TRBJ2-5	CSPGTDSMGETQYF
TRBV6-1	medium-sized	TRBD1	TRBJ2-7	CASSDGRGQAFVYEQYF
TRBV10-3	few	.	TRBJ2-1	CAIITGYYNEQFF
TRBV6-1	few	TRBD1	TRBJ2-1	CASSPGTGGDDQFF
TRBV25-1	.	TRBD2	TRBJ2-3	CASRPRKSPERGGTTDTQYF
TRBV20-1	many	.	TRBJ1-1	CSASWNSVEGAEAFF
TRBV4-3	many	.	TRBJ2-1	CASSQVLGLAKNNEQFF
TRBV6-2/TRBV6-3	many	.	TRBJ1-6	CASSYGYNSPLHF
TRBV9	many	.	TRBJ1-6	CASSVAGEDSPLHF
TRBV19	.	TRBD1	TRBJ2-3	CASSPTGQGNTQYF
TRBV9	.	.	TRBJ2-3	CASRLIGGEVDTQYF
TRBV11-1	many	TRBD1	TRBJ2-3	CASSPRDRAGTDTQYF
TRBV5-6	many	.	TRBJ1-2	CASNSEGPHNYGYTF
TRBV2	many	.	TRBJ1-5	CASRATEITGQPQHF
TRBV24-1	many	TRBD1	TRBJ2-5	CATSDPGQGEETQYF
TRBV5-8	many	.	TRBJ1-6	CASSWGSSPLHF
TRBV2	few	.	TRBJ1-5	CASSWTWDKQPQHF
TRBV9	many	.	TRBJ1-1	CASSGRGFGITEAFF
TRBV6-1	many	.	TRBJ1-2	CASSGVVANYGYTF
TRBV28	many	.	TRBJ1-1	CASSFVRGAEAFF
TRBV5-1	.	.	TRBJ1-1	CASSETPTNTEAFF
TRBV7-8	.	.	TRBJ1-2	CASSLLGRQTYGYTF
TRBV6-1	few	TRBD2	TRBJ2-3	CASSETSGGATDTQYF
TRBV19	many	.	TRBJ2-7	CASSITGFVYEQYF
TRBV28	.	TRBD1	TRBJ1-2	CASYFGEGTGARGYGYTF
TRBV12-3/TRBV12-4	.	.	TRBJ1-1	CASIPALGTEAFF
TRBV28	.	.	TRBJ1-2	CASSLGAGDTYGYTF
TRBV3-1	.	.	TRBJ1-1	CASSLVGDTEAFF
TRBV18	many	.	TRBJ2-5	CASSPGARKETQYF
TRBV13	many	.	TRBJ2-7	CASSSGAEQYF
TRBV9	.	TRBD2	TRBJ2-5	CASSARSGYQETQYF
TRBV6-5	many	.	TRBJ1-1	CASSYGGVNTEAFF
TRBV27	many	TRBD1	TRBJ1-1	CASRQGAITEAFF
TRBV9	many	TRBD2	TRBJ2-5	CASSVMTSGGPETQYF
TRBV6-5	many	.	TRBJ1-5	CASSYSQEGQPQHF
TRBV19	many	TRBD1	TRBJ1-2	CASSPRDSYFLGDYGYTF